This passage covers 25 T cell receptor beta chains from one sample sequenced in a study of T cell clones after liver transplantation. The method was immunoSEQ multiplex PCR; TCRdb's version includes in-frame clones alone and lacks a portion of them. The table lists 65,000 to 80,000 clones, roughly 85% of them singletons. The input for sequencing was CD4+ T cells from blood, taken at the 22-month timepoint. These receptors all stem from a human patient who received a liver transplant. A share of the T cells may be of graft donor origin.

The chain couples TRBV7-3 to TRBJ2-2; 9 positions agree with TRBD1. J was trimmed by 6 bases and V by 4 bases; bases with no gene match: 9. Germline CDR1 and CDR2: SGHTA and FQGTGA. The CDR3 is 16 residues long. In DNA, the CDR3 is TGTGCCAGCAGCTCTCGACAGGGGGAATTCCCCGGGGAGCTGTTTTTT. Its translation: CASSSRQGEFPGELFF. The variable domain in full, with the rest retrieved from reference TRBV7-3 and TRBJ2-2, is GAGVSQTPSNKVTEKGKYVELRCDPISGHTALYWYRQSLGQGPEFLIYFQGTGAADDSGLPNDRFFAVRPEGSVSTLKIQRTERGDSAVYLCASSSRQGEFPGELFFGEGSRLTVL.

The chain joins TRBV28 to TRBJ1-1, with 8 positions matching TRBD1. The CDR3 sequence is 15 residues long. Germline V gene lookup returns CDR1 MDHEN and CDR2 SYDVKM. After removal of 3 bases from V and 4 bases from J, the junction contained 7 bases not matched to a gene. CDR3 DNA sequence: TGTGCCAGCAGTTTTATCAGGGGGCAGGGCACTGAAGCTTTCTTT. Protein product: CASSFIRGQGTEAFF.

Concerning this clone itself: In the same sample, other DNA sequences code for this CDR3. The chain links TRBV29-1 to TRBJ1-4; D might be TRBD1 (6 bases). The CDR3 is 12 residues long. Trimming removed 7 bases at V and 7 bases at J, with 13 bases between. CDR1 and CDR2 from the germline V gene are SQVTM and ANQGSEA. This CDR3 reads CSADRGGEKLFF. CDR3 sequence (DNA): TGCAGCGCTGATAGGGGGGGTGAAAAACTGTTTTTT.

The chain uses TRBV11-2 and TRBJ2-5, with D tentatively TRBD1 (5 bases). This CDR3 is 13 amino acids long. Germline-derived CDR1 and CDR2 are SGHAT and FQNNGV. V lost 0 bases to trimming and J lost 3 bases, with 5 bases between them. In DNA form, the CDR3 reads TGTGCCAGCAGCTTAGACAGGGAAGAGACCCAGTACTTC. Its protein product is CASSLDREETQYF.

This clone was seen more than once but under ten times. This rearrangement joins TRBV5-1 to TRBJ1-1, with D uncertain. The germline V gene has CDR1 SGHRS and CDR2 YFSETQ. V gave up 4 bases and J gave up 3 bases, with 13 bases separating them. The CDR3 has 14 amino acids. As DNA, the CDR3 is TGCGCCAGCAGCCCAGGAGGGCGGTACACTGAAGCTTTCTTT. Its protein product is CASSPGGRYTEAFF.

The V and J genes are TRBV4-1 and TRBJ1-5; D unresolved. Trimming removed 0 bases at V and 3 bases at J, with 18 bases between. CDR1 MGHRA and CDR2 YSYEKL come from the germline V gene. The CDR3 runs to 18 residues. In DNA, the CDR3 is TGCGCCAGCAGCCAAGATATGGCAGCCGATAGTGTCAATCAGCCCCAGCATTTT. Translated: CASSQDMAADSVNQPQHF.

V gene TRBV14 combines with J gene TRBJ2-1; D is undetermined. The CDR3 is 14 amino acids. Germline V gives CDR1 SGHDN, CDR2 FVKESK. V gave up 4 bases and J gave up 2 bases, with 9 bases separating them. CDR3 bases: TGTGCCAGCAGCCTGGGGTCGCCCTACAATGAGCAGTTCTTC. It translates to CASSLGSPYNEQFF.

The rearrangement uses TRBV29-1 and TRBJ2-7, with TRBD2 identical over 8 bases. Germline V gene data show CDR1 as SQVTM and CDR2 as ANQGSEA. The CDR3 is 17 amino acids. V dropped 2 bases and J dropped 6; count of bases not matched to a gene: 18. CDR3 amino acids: CSVETSWGLGEGGEQYF. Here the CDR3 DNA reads TGCAGCGTTGAAACGTCGTGGGGACTAGGGGAAGGTGGCGAGCAGTACTTC.

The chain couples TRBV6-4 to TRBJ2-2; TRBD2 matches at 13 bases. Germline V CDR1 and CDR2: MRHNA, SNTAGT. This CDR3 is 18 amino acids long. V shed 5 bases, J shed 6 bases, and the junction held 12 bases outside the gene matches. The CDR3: CASSPRPLGLAGAGELFF. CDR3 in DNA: TGTGCCAGCAGTCCCCGACCGCTAGGACTAGCGGGAGCCGGGGAGCTGTTTTTT.

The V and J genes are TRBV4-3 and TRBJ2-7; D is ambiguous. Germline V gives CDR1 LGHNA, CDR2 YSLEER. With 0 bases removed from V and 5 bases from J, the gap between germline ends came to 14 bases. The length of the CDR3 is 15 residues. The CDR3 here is CASSQEIVDRNEQYF. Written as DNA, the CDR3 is TGCGCCAGCAGCCAAGAAATTGTGGACCGGAACGAGCAGTACTTC.

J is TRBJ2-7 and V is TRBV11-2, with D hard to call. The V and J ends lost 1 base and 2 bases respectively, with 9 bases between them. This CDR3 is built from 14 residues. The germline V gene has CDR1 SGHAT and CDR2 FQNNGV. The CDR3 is CASSLGVAPYEQYF. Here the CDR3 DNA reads TGTGCCAGCAGCTTAGGTGTGGCCCCCTACGAGCAGTACTTC.

Here the CDR3 reads CASSLRQGGYGYTF. In DNA, the CDR3 is TGTGCCAGCAGTTTGCGGCAGGGAGGCTATGGCTACACCTTC. This chain connects TRBV27 to TRBJ1-2; the D gene is possibly TRBD1 (5 bases). Germline assignment: CDR1 MNHEY and CDR2 SMNVEV (reference sequence). V lost 3 bases and J 4 bases, leaving 12 bases between the germline ends. The CDR3 has 14 amino acids.

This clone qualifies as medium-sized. CDR3: CASIRDRAYEQYF. Here the CDR3 DNA reads TGTGCCAGTATCCGGGACAGGGCCTACGAGCAGTACTTC. This chain links TRBV19 with TRBJ2-7; 9 positions agree with TRBD1. The CDR3 contains 13 residues. Trimming removed 7 bases from V and 2 bases from J; junction bases left unmatched: 3. Germline values: CDR1 LNHDA, CDR2 SQIVND (reference sequence).

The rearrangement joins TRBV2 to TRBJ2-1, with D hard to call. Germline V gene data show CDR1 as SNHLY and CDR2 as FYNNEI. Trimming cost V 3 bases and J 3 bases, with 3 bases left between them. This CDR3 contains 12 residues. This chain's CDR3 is CASSDFYNEQFF. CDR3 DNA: TGTGCCAGCAGTGACTTCTACAATGAGCAGTTCTTC.

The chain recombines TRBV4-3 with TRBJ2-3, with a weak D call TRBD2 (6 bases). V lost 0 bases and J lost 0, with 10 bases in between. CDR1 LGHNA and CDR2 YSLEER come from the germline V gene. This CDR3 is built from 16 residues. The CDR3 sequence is CASSQEWGESTDTQYF. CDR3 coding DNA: TGCGCCAGCAGCCAAGAATGGGGGGAAAGCACAGATACGCAGTATTTT.

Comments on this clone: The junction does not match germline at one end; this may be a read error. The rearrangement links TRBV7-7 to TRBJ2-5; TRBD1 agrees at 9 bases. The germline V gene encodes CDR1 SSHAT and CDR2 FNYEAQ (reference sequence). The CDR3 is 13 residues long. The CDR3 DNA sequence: TGTGCTAGCAGCTCGGGACAGGGAGAGACCCAGTACTTC. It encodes CASSSGQGETQYF. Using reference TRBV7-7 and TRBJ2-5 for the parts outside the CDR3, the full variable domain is GAGVSQSPRYKVTKRGQDVTLRCDPISSHATLYWYQQALGQGPEFLTYFNYEAQPDKSGLPSDRFSAERPEGSISTLTIQRTEQRDSAMYRCASSSGQGETQYFGPGTRLLVL.

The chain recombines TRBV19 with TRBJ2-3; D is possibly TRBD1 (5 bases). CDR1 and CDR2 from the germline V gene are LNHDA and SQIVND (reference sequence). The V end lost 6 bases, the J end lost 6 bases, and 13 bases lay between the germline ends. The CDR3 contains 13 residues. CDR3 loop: CASRDKVGDTQYF. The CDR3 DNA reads TGTGCCAGTAGGGACAAAGTTGGGGATACGCAGTATTTT.

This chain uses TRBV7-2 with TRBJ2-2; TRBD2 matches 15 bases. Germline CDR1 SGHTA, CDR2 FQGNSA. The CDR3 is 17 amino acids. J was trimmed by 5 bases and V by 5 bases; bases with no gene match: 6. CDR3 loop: CASSPGLAGGGTGELFF. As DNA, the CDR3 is TGTGCCAGCAGCCCCGGACTAGCGGGAGGGGGGACCGGGGAGCTGTTTTTT.

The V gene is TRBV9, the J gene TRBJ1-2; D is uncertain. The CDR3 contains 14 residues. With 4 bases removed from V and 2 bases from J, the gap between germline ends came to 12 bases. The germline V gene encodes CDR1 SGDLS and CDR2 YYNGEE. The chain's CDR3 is CASSPDSGNYGYTF. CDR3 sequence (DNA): TGTGCCAGCAGCCCAGACTCTGGCAACTATGGCTACACCTTC.

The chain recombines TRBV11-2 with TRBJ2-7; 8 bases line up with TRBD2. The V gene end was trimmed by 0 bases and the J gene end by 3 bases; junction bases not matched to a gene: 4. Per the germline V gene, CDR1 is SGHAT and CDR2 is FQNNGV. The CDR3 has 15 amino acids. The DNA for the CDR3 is TGTGCCAGCAGCTTAGATCGCGCGGGGGGCTACGAGCAGTACTTC. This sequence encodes CASSLDRAGGYEQYF.

The DNA of the CDR3 is TGTGCCAGCTCACCATCTCCTGTTGGGAACACCGGGGAGCTGTTTTTT. Translated, it gives CASSPSPVGNTGELFF. The rearrangement links TRBV18 to TRBJ2-2, with no clear D. The CDR3 length is 16 residues. Trimming shortened V by 2 bases and J by 1 base, and 11 bases separated the two germline ends. CDR1 and CDR2 (germline): KGHSH, LQKENI.

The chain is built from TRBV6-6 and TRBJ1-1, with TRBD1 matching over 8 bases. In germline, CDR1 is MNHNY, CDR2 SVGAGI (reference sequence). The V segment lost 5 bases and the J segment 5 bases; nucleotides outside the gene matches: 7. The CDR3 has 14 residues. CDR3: CASSASGGQTEAFF. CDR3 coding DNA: TGTGCCAGCAGTGCGTCAGGGGGCCAGACTGAAGCTTTCTTT.

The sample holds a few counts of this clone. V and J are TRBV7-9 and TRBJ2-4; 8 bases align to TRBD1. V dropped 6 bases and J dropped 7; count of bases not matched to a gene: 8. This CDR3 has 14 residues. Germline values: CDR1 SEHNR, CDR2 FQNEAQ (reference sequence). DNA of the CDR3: TGTGCCAGCAGTTCCGACAGGGACAGGAACATTCAGTACTTC. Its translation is CASSSDRDRNIQYF.

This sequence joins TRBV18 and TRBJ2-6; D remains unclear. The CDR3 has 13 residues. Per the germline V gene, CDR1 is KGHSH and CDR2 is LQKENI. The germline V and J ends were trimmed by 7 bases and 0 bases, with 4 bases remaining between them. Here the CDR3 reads CASFPSGANVLTF. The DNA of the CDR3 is TGTGCCAGCTTCCCCTCTGGGGCCAACGTCCTGACTTTC.

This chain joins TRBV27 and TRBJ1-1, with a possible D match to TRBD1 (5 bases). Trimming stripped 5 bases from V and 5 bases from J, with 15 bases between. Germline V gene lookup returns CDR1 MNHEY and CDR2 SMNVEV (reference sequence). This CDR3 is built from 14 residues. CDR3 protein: CASSIWGGETEAFF. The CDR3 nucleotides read TGTGCCAGCAGTATTTGGGGCGGGGAAACTGAAGCTTTCTTT.